This T cell receptor (beta chain) is drawn from a study of T cells in Graves' hyperthyroidism and ophthalmopathy. General study findings and limits: The majority of expanded thyroid clonotypes above 0.001 also appeared in blood.

CDR3 size: 17 residues. Trimming removed 6 bases at V and 11 bases at J, with 31 bases between. CDR1 MNHEY and CDR2 SVGEGT come from the germline V gene. Ten or more counts support this clonotype. Its antigen is not identified. Enrolled ophthalmopathy patients presented with a Clinical Activity Score of at least 3, a NOSPECS grade of at least 4, and disease duration under 3 months. Uncontrolled infection, other autoimmune disease, pregnancy and lactation each barred patients from inclusion. Each diagnosis drew on symptoms, thyroxine, TRAb, thyroid ultrasound and orbital computed tomography findings. RNA transcripts were the template for amplifying TCR beta CDR3 regions. HTBI primers were employed in a first-round RT-PCR of the TCR CDR3. Via MiXCR, TCRdb re-called the multiplex PCR reads, giving one row per CDR3 protein. The table shows 250,000 or so distinct CDR3 sequences, with approximately 16% occurring only once.

This TCR derives from a woman aged 18-30 years with Graves' ophthalmopathy. Sequenced sample: blood. This chain connects TRBV6-2 or TRBV6-3 to TRBJ1-1, with a possible D match to TRBD1 (6 bases). CDR3 DNA sequence: TGTGCCAGCAGAACGGAGACAGGATACTTACCACTCCAGGCGGCTTTCTTT. It encodes CASRTETGYLPLQAAFF.